These 13 T cell receptor beta chains share one sample of origin, sequenced in a study of blood T cell repertoires in COVID-19. Repertoires were generated with immunoSEQ multiplex PCR, while TCRdb's copy carries only in-frame clones and drops some. Among tens of thousands of clones listed, 78% were seen once. Sequenced input: peripheral blood. These receptors all come from a man aged 70 or older with COVID-19, enrolled during active disease.

V gene TRBV19 combines with J gene TRBJ2-2; tentatively, D is TRBD1 (6 bases). This CDR3 region has 13 residues. In germline, CDR1 is LNHDA, CDR2 SQIVND (reference sequence). Trimming cost V 4 bases and J 4 bases, with 7 bases left between them. CDR3 sequence: CASSTDSTGELFF. The CDR3 bases are TGTGCCAGTAGTACGGACAGCACCGGGGAGCTGTTTTTT.

The sample holds a few counts of this clone. The V and J genes are TRBV3-1 (or the pseudogene TRBV3-2) and TRBJ2-1; TRBD2 is a possible D gene (5 bases). Germline V CDR1 and CDR2: LGHDT, YNNKEL (reference sequence). V lost 5 bases to trimming and J lost 0 bases, with 14 bases between them. This CDR3 region has 16 residues. The CDR3 DNA reads as TGTGCCAGCAGCTCCGCGGGCGGTCTCTCCTACAATGAGCAGTTCTTC. It yields the protein CASSSAGGLSYNEQFF.

The genes are TRBV18 and TRBJ2-1; TRBD2 aligns across 11 bases. Germline CDR1 reads KGHSH; CDR2 reads LQKENI. V lost 1 base, J lost 8 bases, and 4 bases stayed unmatched. The CDR3 consists of 15 residues. The CDR3 is CASSPLLAGGDEQFF. In nucleotides, the CDR3 is TGTGCCAGCTCACCACTTCTAGCGGGAGGCGATGAGCAGTTCTTC.

The chain combines TRBV10-2 with TRBJ2-1, with TRBD2 matching 12 bases. CDR1 is WSHSY, CDR2 SAAADI, per germline. The ends lost 6 bases at V and 16 bases at J; junction bases unmatched: 7. The CDR3 runs 12 residues. Written as DNA, the CDR3 is TGCGCCAGCAGCCAGACTAGCGGGGGCGGATTCTTC. It codes for CASSQTSGGGFF.

This chain joins TRBV24-1 and TRBJ2-7; 8 nucleotides match TRBD1. This CDR3 is built from 16 residues. Unmatched junction bases numbered 7, after V lost 3 bases and J lost 1 base. Germline CDR1 reads KGHDR; CDR2 reads SFDVKD. CDR3 amino acids: CATSDAAGTGSYEQYF. The DNA of the CDR3 is TGTGCCACCAGTGATGCGGCCGGGACAGGTTCCTACGAGCAGTACTTC.

This clone appeared a few times. The chain couples TRBV18 to TRBJ1-4, with 10 bases fitting TRBD1. The CDR3 is made up of 15 amino acids. Germline assignment: CDR1 KGHSH and CDR2 LQKENI. V gave up 1 base and J gave up 5 bases; unmatched junction bases: 1. The CDR3 is CASSPRGQGNEKLFF. The CDR3 DNA reads TGTGCCAGCTCACCACGGGGACAGGGGAATGAAAAACTGTTTTTT.

This clone occurred once. The chain employs TRBV9 and TRBJ1-1; D unclear. V lost 0 bases to trimming and J lost 4 bases, with 7 bases between them. The CDR3 spans 13 residues. CDR1 is SGDLS, CDR2 YYNGEE, per germline. CDR3 coding DNA: TGTGCCAGCAGCGTAGTGCCGGGCACTGAAGCTTTCTTT. This translates into CASSVVPGTEAFF.

The chain carries TRBV19 and TRBJ1-2, with TRBD1 as a possible D gene (5 bases). The germline gives CDR1 LNHDA, CDR2 SQIVND (reference sequence). CDR3 size: 15 residues. The germline V and J ends were trimmed by 5 bases and 5 bases, with 18 bases remaining between them. The CDR3 reads CASSEGAVRGYGYTF. For the CDR3, the DNA is TGTGCCAGTAGTGAAGGGGCCGTCCGTGGGTATGGCTACACCTTC.

The chain joins TRBV29-1 to TRBJ2-1; TRBD1 is a possible D gene (6 bases). Trimming cost V 8 bases and J 7 bases, with 15 bases left between them. There are 12 residues in the CDR3. Germline V gene data show CDR1 as SQVTM and CDR2 as ANQGSEA. The CDR3 reads CSLLPTGNEQFF. CDR3 bases: TGCAGCCTACTTCCTACAGGGAATGAGCAGTTCTTC.

This chain connects TRBV6-5 to TRBJ1-6; D ambiguous. V was cut by 5 bases and J by 7 bases, with 15 bases left in between. Germline lookup yields CDR1 MNHEY and CDR2 SVGAGI. CDR3 length: 15 residues. Here the CDR3 reads CASSIPTSTNSPLHF. Here the CDR3 DNA reads TGTGCCAGCAGTATTCCGACTTCGACCAATTCACCCCTCCACTTT.

The chain couples TRBV5-6 to TRBJ2-1; 9 bases align to TRBD2. Germline V gene sequence: CDR1 SGHDT, CDR2 YYEEEE. V dropped 5 bases and J dropped 9; count of bases not matched to a gene: 9. This CDR3 spans 14 amino acids. Here the CDR3 reads CASSRTPAGGEQFF. The CDR3 DNA sequence: TGTGCCAGCAGTCGAACCCCAGCGGGAGGTGAGCAGTTCTTC.

The chain joins TRBV28 to TRBJ2-3; 8 bases align to TRBD2. From germline, CDR1 is MDHEN and CDR2 SYDVKM. The CDR3 consists of 15 residues. V lost 9 bases to trimming and J lost 3 bases; unmatched junction nucleotides: 11. CDR3 in amino acids: CASQGAGEGTDTQYF. The CDR3, as DNA: TGTGCCAGTCAGGGAGCGGGAGAGGGTACAGATACGCAGTATTTT. The full variable domain, completed using reference TRBV28 and TRBJ2-3, is DVKVTQSSRYLVKRTGEKVFLECVQDMDHENMFWYRQDPGLGLRLIYFSYDVKMKEKGDIPEGYSVSREKKERFSLILESASTNQTSMYLCASQGAGEGTDTQYFGPGTRLTVL.

This chain joins TRBV6-5 and TRBJ2-6, with unresolved D. The V and J ends lost 5 bases and 4 bases respectively, with 12 bases between them. This CDR3 spans 15 amino acids. Germline values: CDR1 MNHEY, CDR2 SVGAGI. CDR3 sequence reads: CASSRGLWGANVLTF. The CDR3 region has the DNA TGTGCCAGCAGTCGAGGTCTTTGGGGGGCCAACGTCCTGACTTTC.